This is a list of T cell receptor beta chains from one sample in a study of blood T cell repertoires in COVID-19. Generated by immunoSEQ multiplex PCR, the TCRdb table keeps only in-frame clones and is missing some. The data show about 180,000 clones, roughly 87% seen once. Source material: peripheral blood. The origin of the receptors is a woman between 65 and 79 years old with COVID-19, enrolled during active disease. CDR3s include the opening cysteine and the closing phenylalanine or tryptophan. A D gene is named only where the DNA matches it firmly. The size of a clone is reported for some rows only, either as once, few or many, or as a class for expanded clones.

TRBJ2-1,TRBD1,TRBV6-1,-,CASSEPGQGYNEQFF,TGTGCCAGCAGTGAGCCGGGACAGGGATACAATGAGCAGTTCTTC
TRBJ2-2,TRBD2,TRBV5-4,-,CASSPWASGRSRGTGELFF,TGTGCCAGCAGCCCTTGGGCTAGCGGGAGAAGTAGGGGGACCGGGGAGCTGTTTTTT
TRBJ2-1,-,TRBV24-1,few,CATSDPYNEQFF,TGTGCCACCAGTGATCCTTACAATGAGCAGTTCTTC
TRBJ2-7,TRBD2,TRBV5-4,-,CASSELAGGKYEQYF,TGTGCCAGCAGCGAACTAGCGGGAGGGAAGTACGAGCAGTACTTC
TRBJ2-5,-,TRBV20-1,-,CSAARGETQYF,TGCAGTGCCGCCAGAGGAGAGACCCAGTACTTC
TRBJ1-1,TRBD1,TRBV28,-,CASSLVDRGAGFF,TGTGCCAGCAGTTTAGTCGACAGGGGGGCTGGTTTCTTT
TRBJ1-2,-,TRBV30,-,CAWSVYGGVEPNYGYTF,TGTGCCTGGAGTGTTTATGGCGGGGTCGAACCTAACTATGGCTACACCTTC
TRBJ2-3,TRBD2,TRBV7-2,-,CASSLGLAGTGTDTQYF,TGTGCCAGCAGCTTAGGGCTAGCGGGAACTGGCACAGATACGCAGTATTTT
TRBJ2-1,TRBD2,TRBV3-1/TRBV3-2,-,CASSQGLAGSSYNEQFF,TGTGCCAGCAGCCAAGGCCTAGCGGGTAGCTCCTACAATGAGCAGTTCTTC
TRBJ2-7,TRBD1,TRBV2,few,CASSPPGQDLYEQYF,TGTGCCAGCAGTCCCCCGGGACAGGACCTTTACGAGCAGTACTTC
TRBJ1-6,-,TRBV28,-,CASSPPRGSYNSPLHF,TGTGCCAGCAGCCCTCCCCGGGGCTCCTATAATTCACCCCTCCACTTT
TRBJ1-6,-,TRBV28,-,CATLPGWNSPLHF,TGTGCCACCCTGCCAGGGTGGAATTCACCCCTCCACTTT
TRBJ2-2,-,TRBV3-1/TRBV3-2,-,CASTRAAGGELFF,TGTGCCAGCACGCGGGCGGCCGGCGGGGAGCTGTTTTTT
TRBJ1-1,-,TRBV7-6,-,CASSRSTGFTEAFF,TGTGCCAGCAGCAGATCTACAGGGTTCACTGAAGCTTTCTTT
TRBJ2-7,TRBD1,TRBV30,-,CAWRRQGGNYEQYF,TGTGCCTGGAGAAGACAGGGGGGAAACTACGAGCAGTACTTC
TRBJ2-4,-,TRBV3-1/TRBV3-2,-,CASSQLSEGQSQITLLAKNIQYF,TGTGCCAGCAGCCAACTTTCGGAGGGACAGTCACAAATTACCCTACTAGCCAAAAACATTCAGTACTTC
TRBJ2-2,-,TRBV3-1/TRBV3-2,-,CASSRGGRAGELFF,TGTGCCAGCAGCCGAGGGGGGAGGGCCGGGGAGCTGTTTTTT
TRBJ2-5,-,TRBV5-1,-,CASSSLPGLEGQETQYF,TGCGCCAGCAGCTCCCTCCCGGGACTCGAAGGACAAGAGACCCAGTACTTC
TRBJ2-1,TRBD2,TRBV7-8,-,CASSLAGTSGYNEQFF,TGTGCCAGCAGCCTGGCCGGGACTAGCGGATACAATGAGCAGTTCTTC
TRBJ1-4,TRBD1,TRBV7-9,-,CASSRDRGNEKLFF,TGTGCCAGCAGCCGGGACAGGGGAAATGAAAAACTGTTTTTT
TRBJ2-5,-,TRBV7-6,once,CASSLVYFAGLQETQYF,TGTGCCAGCAGCTTAGTGTATTTTGCGGGGCTTCAAGAGACCCAGTACTTC
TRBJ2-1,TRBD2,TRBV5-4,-,CASSPAAGGAYNEQFF,TGTGCCAGCAGCCCAGCAGCGGGAGGGGCCTACAATGAGCAGTTCTTC
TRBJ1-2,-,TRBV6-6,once,CASSYSPDLINYGYTF,TGTGCCAGCAGTTACTCTCCAGATTTGATTAACTATGGCTACACCTTC
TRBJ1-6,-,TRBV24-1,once,CATSEADLRSSYNSPLHF,TGTGCCACCAGTGAGGCGGATTTAAGGAGCTCCTATAATTCACCCCTCCACTTT
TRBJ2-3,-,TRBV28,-,CASSPAGGTDTQYF,TGTGCCAGCAGTCCCGCAGGGGGCACAGATACGCAGTATTTT
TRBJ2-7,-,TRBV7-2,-,CASSLRSHEQYF,TGTGCCAGCAGCCTCCGTTCCCACGAGCAGTACTTC
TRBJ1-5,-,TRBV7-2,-,CASSLVALGGLNQPQHF,TGTGCCAGCAGCTTAGTGGCCCTTGGGGGACTCAATCAGCCCCAGCATTTT
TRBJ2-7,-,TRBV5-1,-,CASSLAGGPYEQYF,TGCGCCAGCAGCTTGGCAGGCGGGCCCTACGAGCAGTACTTC
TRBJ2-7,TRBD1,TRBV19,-,CASSTTRQGSEQYF,TGTGCCAGTAGTACTACGAGACAGGGATCCGAGCAGTACTTC
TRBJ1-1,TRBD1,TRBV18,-,CASSPSLGQSEAFF,TGTGCCAGCTCACCCTCATTGGGACAGTCTGAAGCTTTCTTT
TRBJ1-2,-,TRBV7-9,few,CASSLVSGQLAGYTF,TGTGCCAGCAGCTTAGTGTCCGGACAGCTGGCTGGCTACACCTTC
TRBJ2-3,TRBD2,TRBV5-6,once,CASSSSGTSGRGVADTQYF,TGTGCCAGCAGCTCTTCCGGGACTAGCGGGAGAGGTGTCGCAGATACGCAGTATTTT
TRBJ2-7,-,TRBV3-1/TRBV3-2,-,CASSQLGSSYEQYF,TGTGCCAGCAGCCAGCTCGGGAGCTCCTACGAGCAGTACTTC
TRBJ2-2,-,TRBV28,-,CASRAGANTGELFF,TGTGCCTCAAGGGCAGGGGCGAACACCGGGGAGCTGTTTTTT
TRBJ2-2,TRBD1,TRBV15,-,CATSRESVGTGVPGELFF,TGTGCCACCAGCAGAGAGTCGGTAGGGACAGGGGTTCCCGGGGAGCTGTTTTTT
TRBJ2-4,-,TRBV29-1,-,CSVERAAKNIQYF,TGCAGCGTTGAACGAGCGGCCAAAAACATTCAGTACTTC
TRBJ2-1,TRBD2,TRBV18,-,CASSHGLAGAYNEQFF,TGTGCCAGCTCACACGGACTAGCGGGAGCCTACAATGAGCAGTTCTTC
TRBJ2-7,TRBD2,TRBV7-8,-,CASSAQGLAGGGRVFYEQYF,TGTGCCAGCAGCGCTCAGGGGCTAGCGGGAGGAGGGAGGGTCTTCTACGAGCAGTACTTC
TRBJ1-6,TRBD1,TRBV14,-,CASSFRVDRGDSPLHF,TGTGCCAGCAGTTTTCGAGTAGACAGGGGAGATTCCCCCCTCCACTTT
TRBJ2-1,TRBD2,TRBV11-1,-,CASSLGLAGGPVEQFF,TGTGCCAGCAGCTTAGGATTAGCGGGAGGGCCGGTTGAGCAGTTCTTC
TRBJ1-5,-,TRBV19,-,CASSIVQGLSQPQHF,TGTGCCAGTAGTATAGTACAGGGATTGAGTCAGCCCCAGCATTTT
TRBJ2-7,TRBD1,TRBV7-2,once,CASSFLIQGPYEQYF,TGTGCCAGCAGCTTTCTCATACAGGGGCCCTACGAGCAGTACTTC
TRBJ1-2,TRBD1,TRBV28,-,CASSRTGQSGYTF,TGTGCCAGCAGTCGGACAGGGCAGAGTGGCTACACCTTC
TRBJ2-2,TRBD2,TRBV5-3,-,CARSLIGGGNTGELFF,TGTGCCAGAAGCTTGATAGGCGGGGGTAACACCGGGGAGCTGTTTTTT
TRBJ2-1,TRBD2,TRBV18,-,CASSPPGLGIPNEQFF,TGTGCCAGCTCACCTCCGGGACTAGGGATCCCCAATGAGCAGTTCTTC
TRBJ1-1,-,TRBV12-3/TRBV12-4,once,CASSLRGMAFF,TGTGCCAGCAGTTTACGGGGAATGGCTTTCTTT
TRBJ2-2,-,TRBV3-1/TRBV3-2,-,CASSQEGGKLFF,TGTGCCAGCAGCCAAGAAGGAGGGAAGCTGTTTTTT
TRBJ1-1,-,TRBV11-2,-,CASSVTGKALTEAFF,TGTGCCAGCAGTGTCACAGGGAAGGCTCTCACTGAAGCTTTCTTT
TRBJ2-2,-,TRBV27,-,CASTRSGVPTGELFF,TGTGCCAGCACCAGATCGGGGGTCCCCACCGGGGAGCTGTTTTTT
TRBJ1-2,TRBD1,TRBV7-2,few,CASSQEGQGGRVNYGYTF,TGTGCCAGCAGCCAAGAGGGACAGGGAGGGAGGGTTAACTATGGCTACACCTTC
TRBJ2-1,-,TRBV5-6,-,CASTRRGNEQFF,TGTGCCAGCACCCGAAGGGGCAATGAGCAGTTCTTC
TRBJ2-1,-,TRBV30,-,CAWSKLDSETDEQFF,TGTGCCTGGAGCAAACTGGACAGTGAGACGGATGAGCAGTTCTTC
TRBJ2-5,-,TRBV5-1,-,CASSLVTGRETQYF,TGCGCCAGCAGCTTGGTAACGGGTCGAGAGACCCAGTACTTC
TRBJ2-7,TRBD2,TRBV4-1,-,CASSPGPSGRSGREQYF,TGCGCCAGCAGCCCCGGCCCTAGCGGGAGAAGTGGGAGGGAGCAGTACTTC
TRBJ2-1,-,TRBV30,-,CAWSARDTRSEQFF,TGTGCCTGGAGTGCCAGGGACACTAGAAGTGAGCAGTTCTTC